This T cell receptor (beta chain) was identified in a study of control samples from healthy donors and cancer patients (TCRdb year 2020). The germline V gene yields SGHRS for CDR1 and YFSETQ for CDR2. Trimming at the junction amounts to 2 bases on V and 0 bases on J, and the germline ends lie 11 bases apart. Taken from cysteine to phenylalanine, the CDR3 has 15 residues. Only the CDR3 region is kept as DNA, spanning 45 bases read in frame from base 1. This clone was detected only a few times. Its antigen is unknown. It has no much larger one-base neighbor in the sample; base qualities were not kept. The library was made by the immunoSEQ multiplex PCR assay. The clones in this table, taken by TCRdb from immuneACCESS, are in-frame only. Not every clone is retained; where verified, under half of the shortfall comes from an unresolved V gene, and the cause of the rest is unknown. This sample comprises about 220,000 clones, over 90% of them detected only once. Of the sample, more than 1.3% is held by the ten largest clones.

This receptor was taken from a man aged 45 to 65 in good health. Rearrangement joined TRBV5-1 to TRBJ1-1; the D segment cannot be called with confidence. Sequenced: blood. The base sequence is TGCGCCAGCAGCTTTGCGTCGCCCATGAACACTGAAGCTTTCTTT. The encoded protein is CASSFASPMNTEAFF.